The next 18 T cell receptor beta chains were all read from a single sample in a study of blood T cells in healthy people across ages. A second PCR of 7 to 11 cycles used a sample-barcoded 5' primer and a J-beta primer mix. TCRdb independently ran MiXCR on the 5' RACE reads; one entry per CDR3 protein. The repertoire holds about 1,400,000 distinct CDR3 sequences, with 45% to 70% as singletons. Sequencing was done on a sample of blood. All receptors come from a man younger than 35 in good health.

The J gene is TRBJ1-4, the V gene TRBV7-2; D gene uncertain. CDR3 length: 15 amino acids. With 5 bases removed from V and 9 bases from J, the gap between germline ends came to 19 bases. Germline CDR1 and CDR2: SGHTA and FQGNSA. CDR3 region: CASSQHGSRMKKLFF. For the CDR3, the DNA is TGTGCCAGCAGCCAACACGGGAGTAGGATGAAAAAACTGTTTTTT.

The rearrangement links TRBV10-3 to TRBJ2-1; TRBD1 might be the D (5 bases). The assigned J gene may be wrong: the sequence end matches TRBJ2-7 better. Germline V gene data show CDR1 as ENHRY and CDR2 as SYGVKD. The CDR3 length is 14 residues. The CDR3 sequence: CAISEAGISYEQYF. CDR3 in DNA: TGTGCCATCAGCGAAGCAGGGATCTCCTACGAGCAGTACTTC.

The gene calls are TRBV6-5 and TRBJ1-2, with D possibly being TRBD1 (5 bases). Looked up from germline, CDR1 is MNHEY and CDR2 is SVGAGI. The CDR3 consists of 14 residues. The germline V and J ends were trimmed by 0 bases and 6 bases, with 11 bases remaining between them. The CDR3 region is CASSYSNRGDGYTF. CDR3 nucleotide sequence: TGTGCCAGCAGTTACTCTAACCGAGGGGATGGCTACACCTTC.

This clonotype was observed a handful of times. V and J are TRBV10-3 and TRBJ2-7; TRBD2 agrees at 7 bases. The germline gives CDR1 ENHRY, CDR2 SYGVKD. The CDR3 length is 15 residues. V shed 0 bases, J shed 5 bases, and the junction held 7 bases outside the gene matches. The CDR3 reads CAISESAGEVHEQYF. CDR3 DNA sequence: TGTGCCATCAGTGAGTCGGCGGGGGAGGTACACGAGCAGTACTTC.

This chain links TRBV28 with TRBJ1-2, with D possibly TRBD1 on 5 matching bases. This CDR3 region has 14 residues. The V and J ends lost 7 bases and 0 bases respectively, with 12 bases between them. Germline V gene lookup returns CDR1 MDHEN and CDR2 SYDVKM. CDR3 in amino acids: CASTSTVTNYGYTF. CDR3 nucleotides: TGTGCCAGCACCTCGACAGTGACTAACTATGGCTACACCTTC.

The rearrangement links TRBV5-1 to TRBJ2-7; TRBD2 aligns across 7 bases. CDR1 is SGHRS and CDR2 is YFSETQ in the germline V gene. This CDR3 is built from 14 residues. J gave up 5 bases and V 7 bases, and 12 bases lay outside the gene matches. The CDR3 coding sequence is TGCGCCAGCGACCCCGGGAGCGGGATGAACGAGCAGTACTTC. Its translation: CASDPGSGMNEQYF.

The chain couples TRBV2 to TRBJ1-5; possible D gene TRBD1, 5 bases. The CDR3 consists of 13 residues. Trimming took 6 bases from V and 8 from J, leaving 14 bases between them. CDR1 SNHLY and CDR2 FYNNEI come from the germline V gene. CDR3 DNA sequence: TGTGCCAGCAGGCCTCTGGGGCGGGAGCCCCAGCATTTT. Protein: CASRPLGREPQHF.

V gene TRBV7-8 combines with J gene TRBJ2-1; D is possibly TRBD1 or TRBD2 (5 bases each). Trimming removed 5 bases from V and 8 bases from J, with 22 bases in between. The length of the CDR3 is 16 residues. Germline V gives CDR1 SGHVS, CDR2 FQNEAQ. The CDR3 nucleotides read TGTGCCAGCAGCCAACTAACCTCTATGAGGGGTTATGAGCAGTTCTTC. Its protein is CASSQLTSMRGYEQFF. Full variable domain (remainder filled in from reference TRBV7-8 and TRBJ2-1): GAGVSQSPRYKVAKRGQDVALRCDPISGHVSLFWYQQALGQGPEFLTYFQNEAQLDKSGLPSDRFFAERPEGSVSTLKIQRTQQEDSAVYLCASSQLTSMRGYEQFFGPGTRLTVL.

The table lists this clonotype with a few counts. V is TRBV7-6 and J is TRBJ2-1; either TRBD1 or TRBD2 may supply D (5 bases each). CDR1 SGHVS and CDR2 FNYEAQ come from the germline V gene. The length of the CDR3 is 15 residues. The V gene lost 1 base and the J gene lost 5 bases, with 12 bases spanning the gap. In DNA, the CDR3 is TGTGCCAGCAGCTTAGGAGGGGATGGGCACAATGAGCAGTTCTTC. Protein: CASSLGGDGHNEQFF.

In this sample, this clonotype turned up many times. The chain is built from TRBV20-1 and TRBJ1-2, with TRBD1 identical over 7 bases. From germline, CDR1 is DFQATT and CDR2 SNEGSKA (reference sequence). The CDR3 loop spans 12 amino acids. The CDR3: CSASGTVYGYTF. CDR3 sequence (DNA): TGCAGCGCCTCCGGGACAGTCTATGGCTACACCTTC.

The CDR3 DNA reads TGTGCCAGCAGTCCTTACCGGGACGGAGACTACGAGCAGTACTTC. Amino acid sequence: CASSPYRDGDYEQYF. The V gene is TRBV28, the J gene TRBJ2-7, with D perhaps matching TRBD1 or TRBD2 (5 bases each). V lost 5 bases to trimming and J lost 3 bases, with 17 bases between them. Per germline, CDR1 MDHEN and CDR2 SYDVKM. This CDR3 comprises 15 residues.

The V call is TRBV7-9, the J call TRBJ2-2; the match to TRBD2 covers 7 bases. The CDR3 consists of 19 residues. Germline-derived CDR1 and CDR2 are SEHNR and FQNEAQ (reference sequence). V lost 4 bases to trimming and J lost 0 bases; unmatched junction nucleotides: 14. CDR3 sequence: CASSSPRIAGQANTGELFF. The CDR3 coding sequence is TGTGCCAGCAGCTCTCCGAGAATAGCGGGCCAAGCGAACACCGGGGAGCTGTTTTTT.

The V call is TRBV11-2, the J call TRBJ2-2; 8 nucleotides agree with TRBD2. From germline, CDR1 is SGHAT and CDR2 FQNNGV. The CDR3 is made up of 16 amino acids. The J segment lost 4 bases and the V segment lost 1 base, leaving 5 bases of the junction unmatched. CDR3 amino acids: CASSLGYSGGTGELFF. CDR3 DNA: TGTGCCAGCAGCTTAGGGTACAGCGGGGGCACCGGGGAGCTGTTTTTT.

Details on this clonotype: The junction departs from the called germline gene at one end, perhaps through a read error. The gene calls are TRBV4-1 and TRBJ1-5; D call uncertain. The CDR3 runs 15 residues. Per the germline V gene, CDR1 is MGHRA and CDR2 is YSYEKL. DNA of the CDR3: TGTGCCAGCAGCTTAGAACAGCCTGACAATCAGCCCCAGCATTTT. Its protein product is CASSLEQPDNQPQHF.

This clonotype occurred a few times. CDR3 in DNA: TGTGCCAGCACCCTGGGTCCTCTCGGGGAAAAACTGTTTTTT. Protein: CASTLGPLGEKLFF. V is TRBV28 and J is TRBJ1-4; D gene ambiguous. V was cut by 7 bases and J by 8 bases, with 17 bases left in between. The CDR3 covers 14 residues. CDR1 is MDHEN, CDR2 SYDVKM, per germline.

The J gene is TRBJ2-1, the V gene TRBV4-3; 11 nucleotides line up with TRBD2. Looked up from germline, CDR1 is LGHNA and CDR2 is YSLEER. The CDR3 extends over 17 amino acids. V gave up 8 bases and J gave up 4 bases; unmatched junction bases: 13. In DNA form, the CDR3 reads TGCGCCAGCGGGGCTTTTTTAGCGGGGGGGTCTTACAATGAGCAGTTCTTC. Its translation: CASGAFLAGGSYNEQFF.

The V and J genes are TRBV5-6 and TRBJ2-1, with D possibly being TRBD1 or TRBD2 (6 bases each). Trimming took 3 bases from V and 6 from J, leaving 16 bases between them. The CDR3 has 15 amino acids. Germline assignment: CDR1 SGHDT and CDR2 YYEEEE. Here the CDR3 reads CASSYTGGGGNEQFF. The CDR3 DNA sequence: TGTGCCAGCAGCTATACGGGCGGAGGGGGCAATGAGCAGTTCTTC.

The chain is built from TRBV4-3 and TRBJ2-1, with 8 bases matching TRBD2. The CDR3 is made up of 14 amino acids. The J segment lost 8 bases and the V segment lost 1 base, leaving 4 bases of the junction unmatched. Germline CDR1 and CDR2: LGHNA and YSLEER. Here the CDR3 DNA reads TGCGCCAGCAGCCAAGGGACTAGCTTGGATGAGCAGTTCTTC. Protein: CASSQGTSLDEQFF.